This T cell receptor beta chain was identified during a study of beta chain features in type 1 diabetes. Study findings and constraints: Here, the possible influence of HLA type (on TCRB rearrangement) remained unresolved.

The sequenced template was cDNA made from the entire isolated RNA. Profiled with immunoSEQ multiplex PCR; TCRdb holds only in-frame clones, not every one. The table shows 430,000 or so clones, with 9.5% to 12% occurring only once. The authors took one heparinised blood draw, averaging roughly 100 mL, from each donor. CD45RO/CCR7/CD25/CD127/CD95/CD27 staining was used to isolate CD4+ naive, central memory, regulatory and stem cell-like memory cells by sorting. With regard to this clone: Its antigen is not identified.

Sequencing input: naive CD4+ T cells from blood. The sequence was obtained from a woman between 18 and 30 years old in good health.

The CDR3 region has the DNA TGCAGCGTTGAGGCGGACTGGACGAACACCGGGGAGCTGTTTTTT. It encodes CSVEADWTNTGELFF. The chain employs TRBV29-1 and TRBJ2-2, with D possibly matching TRBD2 (5 bases). The CDR3 length is 15 residues. Germline CDR1 SQVTM, CDR2 ANQGSEA. The V end was cut by 3 bases, the J end by 0 bases, with 11 bases between.